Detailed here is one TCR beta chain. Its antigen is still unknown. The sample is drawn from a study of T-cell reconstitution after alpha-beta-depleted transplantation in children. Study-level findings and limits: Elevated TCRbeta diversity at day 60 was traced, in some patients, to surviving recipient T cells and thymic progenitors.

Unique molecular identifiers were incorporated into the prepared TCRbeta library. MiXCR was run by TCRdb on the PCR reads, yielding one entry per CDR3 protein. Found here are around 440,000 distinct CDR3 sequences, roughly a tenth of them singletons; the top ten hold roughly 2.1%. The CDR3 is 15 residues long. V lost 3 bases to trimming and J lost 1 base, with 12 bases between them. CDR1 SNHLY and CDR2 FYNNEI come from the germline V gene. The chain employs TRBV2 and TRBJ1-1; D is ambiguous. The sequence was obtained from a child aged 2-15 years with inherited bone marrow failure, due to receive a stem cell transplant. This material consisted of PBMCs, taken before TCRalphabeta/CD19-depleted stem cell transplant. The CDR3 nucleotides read TGTGCCAGCAGTGATGTATTCGCGGCGAACACTGAAGCTTTCTTT. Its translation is CASSDVFAANTEAFF.